Shown below are 25 T cell receptor beta chains from a single sample sequenced in a study of T cells in Graves' hyperthyroidism and ophthalmopathy. What was amplified from RNA transcripts were TCR beta CDR3 regions. A first-round RT-PCR of the TCR CDR3 used the HTBI primer set. TCRdb recomputed calls from the multiplex PCR reads with MiXCR, one row per CDR3 protein. Among hundreds of thousands of distinct CDR3 sequences, under 20% were seen once, and the ten largest hold over 3.5%. Sequencing was performed on blood. The source is a woman aged 25 to 45 with Graves' hyperthyroidism.

This clonotype was seen at least ten times. V is TRBV28 and J is TRBJ2-7; D remains unclear. V lost 4 bases to trimming and J lost 2 bases, with 9 bases between them. Germline V gene sequence: CDR1 MDHEN, CDR2 SYDVKM. The CDR3 spans 13 residues. The CDR3 reads CASSSTVPYEQYF. The CDR3 DNA follows: TGTGCCAGCAGTTCCACAGTCCCCTACGAGCAGTACTTC. The full variable domain, rest sourced from reference TRBV28 and TRBJ2-7, is DVKVTQSSRYLVKRTGEKVFLECVQDMDHENMFWYRQDPGLGLRLIYFSYDVKMKEKGDIPEGYSVSREKKERFSLILESASTNQTSMYLCASSSTVPYEQYFGPGTRLTVT.

This clonotype was counted only a few times. This may stem from a read error, because a much larger clone lies one nucleotide away. The V gene is TRBV6-1, the J gene TRBJ2-3; no definite D call. Between the trimmed V and J ends, which lost 2 bases and 6 bases, there was a span of 12 bases. The length of the CDR3 is 14 residues. Germline loops: CDR1 MNHNS, CDR2 SASEGT. The CDR3, as DNA: TGTGCCAGCAGTGAAAATTCGAATCGGGATACGCAGTATTTT. Translating gives CASSENSNRDTQYF.

This clonotype was counted many times. The chain is built from TRBV28 and TRBJ1-1; tentatively, D is TRBD1 (6 bases). Trimming took 6 bases from V and 1 from J, leaving 15 bases between them. CDR1 MDHEN and CDR2 SYDVKM come from the germline V gene. This CDR3 is 15 amino acids long. In nucleotides, the CDR3 is TGTGCCAGCAGATTTACAGGGATGCGGAACACTGAAGCTTTCTTT. Residues: CASRFTGMRNTEAFF.

This clonotype turned up a few times. The rearrangement uses TRBV20-1 and TRBJ1-3; no clear D gene. CDR3 length equals 15 residues. The V end was cut by 1 base, the J end by 0 bases, with 10 bases between. Germline V CDR1 and CDR2: DFQATT, SNEGSKA (reference sequence). CDR3 coding DNA: TGCAGTGCTAGAGTACGGTACACCTCTGGAAACACCATATATTTT. It yields the protein CSARVRYTSGNTIYF.

At least ten counts were recorded for this clonotype. The chain carries TRBV28 and TRBJ2-5; D is perhaps TRBD1 or TRBD2 (5 bases each). Looked up from germline, CDR1 is MDHEN and CDR2 is SYDVKM. The CDR3 sequence is 15 residues long. V shed 4 bases and J shed 0 bases, with 12 bases lying between them. The CDR3 is CASSWDGRDQETQYF. DNA for the CDR3: TGTGCCAGCAGTTGGGACGGCCGTGACCAAGAGACCCAGTACTTC.

This clonotype turned up a few times. The chain links TRBV11-1 to TRBJ2-1; perhaps TRBD2 as D (5 bases). V gave up 6 bases and J gave up 5 bases, with 8 bases separating them. The CDR3 totals 12 residues. CDR1 is SGHAT, CDR2 FQDESV, per germline (reference sequence). The CDR3 DNA reads TGTGCCAGCAGACGAGCGGACAATGAGCAGTTCTTC. This codes for CASRRADNEQFF.

The table lists this clonotype with a few counts. The rearrangement uses TRBV20-1 and TRBJ1-5, with 8 bases matching TRBD1. Germline V gives CDR1 DFQATT, CDR2 SNEGSKA (reference sequence). CDR3 size: 15 residues. V trimming: 0 bases; J trimming: 7 bases; junction bases outside the gene matches: 8. CDR3 coding DNA: TGCAGTGCTAGAGATCGGGCAGGGGGCCGACAGCCCCAGCATTTT. Its translation: CSARDRAGGRQPQHF.

V is TRBV5-5 and J is TRBJ2-1; TRBD2 agrees at 9 bases. Per the germline V gene, CDR1 is SGHKS and CDR2 is YYEKEE (reference sequence). CDR3 size: 16 residues. The V segment lost 3 bases and the J segment 4 bases; nucleotides outside the gene matches: 8. The CDR3 DNA is TGTGCCAGCAGCTCGGGACTAGCTTTCGAGTACAATGAGCAGTTCTTC. It encodes CASSSGLAFEYNEQFF.

The V gene is TRBV5-8, the J gene TRBJ1-5; D is ambiguous. Germline V gives CDR1 SGHTS, CDR2 YDEGEE. V was cut by 6 bases and J by 7 bases, with 8 bases left in between. This CDR3 contains 11 residues. CDR3: CASKDDQPQHF. The CDR3 DNA reads TGTGCCAGCAAGGATGACCAGCCCCAGCATTTT.

This clonotype was recorded at least ten times. This rearrangement joins TRBV28 to TRBJ2-1; D possibly matches TRBD1 or TRBD2 (6 bases each). Trimming removed 3 bases from V and 1 base from J, with 13 bases in between. The CDR3 totals 16 residues. Per germline, CDR1 MDHEN and CDR2 SYDVKM. CDR3 sequence reads: CASSFLRGRSYNEQFF. The CDR3 bases are TGTGCCAGCAGTTTTCTGAGGGGGAGGTCCTACAATGAGCAGTTCTTC.

This clonotype appeared many times. The chain uses TRBV28 and TRBJ2-5; a weak D match, TRBD2 (7 bases). The V gene lost 1 base and the J gene lost 5 bases, with 17 bases spanning the gap. The CDR3 has 16 amino acids. From germline, CDR1 is MDHEN and CDR2 SYDVKM. This CDR3 reads CASSLSQGRGLETQYF. Written as DNA, the CDR3 is TGTGCCAGCAGTTTATCGCAGGGGCGGGGGCTGGAGACCCAGTACTTC.

V and J are TRBV6-1 and TRBJ2-4; D tentatively reads TRBD1 or TRBD2 (5 bases each). V lost 3 bases to trimming and J lost 5 bases, with 8 bases between them. Germline loops: CDR1 MNHNS, CDR2 SASEGT. The CDR3 is 13 residues long. CDR3 sequence (DNA): TGTGCCAGCAGTGACCGGGACGAAAACATTCAGTACTTC. Protein sequence: CASSDRDENIQYF.

Notes on this clonotype: This may be a read error: a much more frequent sequence differs by one nucleotide. This chain uses TRBV28 with TRBJ2-1; tentative D call: TRBD1 (6 bases). CDR1 and CDR2 from the germline V gene are MDHEN and SYDVKM. This CDR3 region has 14 residues. V lost 3 bases, J lost 8 bases, and 14 bases lay in between. CDR3 loop: CASSFAWDKDEQFF. The CDR3 DNA follows: TGTGCCAGCAGTTTTGCCTGGGACAAGGATGAGCAGTTCTTC.

The chain links TRBV4-1 to TRBJ2-1, with 11 bases that match TRBD1. This CDR3 contains 18 residues. V gave up 0 bases and J gave up 6 bases; unmatched junction bases: 10. CDR1 and CDR2 (germline): MGHRA, YSYEKL. CDR3: CASSQEGLGQGAGNEQFF. CDR3 in DNA: TGCGCCAGCAGCCAAGAAGGTCTAGGACAGGGGGCAGGCAATGAGCAGTTCTTC.

The V call is TRBV4-2, the J call TRBJ1-1; D uncertain. V lost 6 bases and J 4 bases, leaving 12 bases between the germline ends. This CDR3 spans 13 amino acids. Per the germline V gene, CDR1 is LGHNA and CDR2 is YNFKEQ. The CDR3 sequence is CASRATLGTEAFF. Written as DNA, the CDR3 is TGTGCCAGCAGGGCCACGTTAGGCACTGAAGCTTTCTTT.

The chain has TRBV28 and TRBJ2-1; 8 nucleotides agree with TRBD2. Germline CDR1 is MDHEN and CDR2 is SYDVKM. This CDR3 region has 16 residues. V shed 6 bases and J 8 bases; nucleotides not matched to a gene: 15. The CDR3 region is CASSRPSGGNFYEQFF. The DNA for the CDR3 is TGTGCCAGCAGCCGCCCAAGCGGGGGTAATTTTTATGAGCAGTTCTTC.

V is TRBV6-6 and J is TRBJ2-1; no firm D call. Germline-derived CDR1 and CDR2 are MNHNY and SVGAGI (reference sequence). Deletions cut 2 bases from V and 10 bases from J, with 12 bases between. The CDR3 loop spans 13 amino acids. CDR3 sequence reads: CASSYPTIDEQFF. CDR3 coding DNA: TGTGCCAGCAGTTACCCGACCATCGACGAGCAGTTCTTC.

This chain links TRBV19 with TRBJ2-2; 8 bases are shared with TRBD1. After removal of 3 bases from V and 7 bases from J, the junction contained 4 bases not matched to a gene. Looked up from germline, CDR1 is LNHDA and CDR2 is SQIVND (reference sequence). This CDR3 comprises 14 residues. CDR3 in amino acids: CASSIQGAVGELFF. The CDR3 region has the DNA TGTGCCAGTAGTATTCAGGGGGCCGTCGGGGAGCTGTTTTTT. Variable domain in full (rest from reference TRBV19 and TRBJ2-2): DGGITQSPKYLFRKEGQNVTLSCEQNLNHDAMYWYRQDPGQGLRLIYYSQIVNDFQKGDIAEGYSVSREKKESFPLTVTSAQKNPTAFYLCASSIQGAVGELFFGEGSRLTVL.

This clonotype was detected ten times or more. The V and J genes are TRBV30 and TRBJ2-2, with D possibly matching TRBD1 (5 bases). CDR1 is GTSNPN and CDR2 is SVGIG in the germline V gene (reference sequence). The CDR3 totals 13 residues. Trimming removed 8 bases at V and 3 bases at J, with 13 bases between. CDR3 amino acids: CAITRVDTGELFF. DNA of the CDR3: TGTGCCATCACCAGGGTTGACACCGGGGAGCTGTTTTTT.

This clonotype was picked up many times. This chain links TRBV3-1 with TRBJ2-1, with TRBD2 matching over 8 bases. The germline V gene encodes CDR1 LGHDT and CDR2 YNNKEL (reference sequence). J was trimmed by 8 bases and V by 4 bases; bases with no gene match: 7. The CDR3 loop spans 14 amino acids. CDR3 DNA: TGTGCCAGCAGCCCGGGAGGGGGGGTCGATGAGCAGTTCTTC. Residues: CASSPGGGVDEQFF.

This clonotype was observed at least ten times. The gene calls are TRBV12-3 or TRBV12-4 and TRBJ2-3; D not resolved. The CDR3 extends over 13 amino acids. V lost 0 bases, J lost 2 bases, and 3 bases lay in between. DNA for the CDR3: TGTGCCAGCAGTTTAGCGGACACAGATACGCAGTATTTT. Encoded protein: CASSLADTDTQYF.

The chain recombines TRBV19 with TRBJ2-5; 15 nucleotides agree with TRBD2. CDR1 and CDR2 from the germline V gene are LNHDA and SQIVND (reference sequence). The length of the CDR3 is 18 residues. With V trimmed by 10 bases and J by 1 base, 13 bases remained unmatched. CDR3 sequence: CAIRPGLAGGRLQETQYF. The CDR3 coding sequence is TGTGCCATCAGACCGGGACTAGCGGGAGGTCGCCTCCAAGAGACCCAGTACTTC.

This clonotype has at least ten counts. V and J are TRBV7-8 and TRBJ2-5; D is uncertain. Trimming took off 4 bases at V and 0 bases at J, with 6 bases between the two ends. CDR3 length equals 13 residues. Germline CDR1 and CDR2: SGHVS and FQNEAQ. The CDR3 sequence is CASSSPYQETQYF. CDR3 coding DNA: TGTGCCAGCAGCTCCCCGTACCAAGAGACCCAGTACTTC.

This clonotype was observed a handful of times. The V call is TRBV29-1, the J call TRBJ2-7; 15 nucleotides line up with TRBD2. The length of the CDR3 is 14 residues. J lost 7 bases, V lost 4 bases, and 5 bases had no gene match. CDR1 SQVTM and CDR2 ANQGSEA come from the germline V gene. CDR3 sequence (DNA): TGCAGCGTTGCTCCGGGACTAGCGGGAGGTGAGCAGTACTTC. This translates into CSVAPGLAGGEQYF.

The genes are TRBV29-1 and TRBJ2-3, with a weak D call TRBD2 (6 bases). Germline V lookup: CDR1 SQVTM, CDR2 ANQGSEA. Trimming left V 6 bases short and J 5 bases short, with 18 bases between. The CDR3 consists of 14 residues. The CDR3 reads CSVGWGGRGDTQYF. The CDR3 DNA follows: TGCAGCGTGGGGTGGGGAGGCCGGGGAGATACGCAGTATTTT.